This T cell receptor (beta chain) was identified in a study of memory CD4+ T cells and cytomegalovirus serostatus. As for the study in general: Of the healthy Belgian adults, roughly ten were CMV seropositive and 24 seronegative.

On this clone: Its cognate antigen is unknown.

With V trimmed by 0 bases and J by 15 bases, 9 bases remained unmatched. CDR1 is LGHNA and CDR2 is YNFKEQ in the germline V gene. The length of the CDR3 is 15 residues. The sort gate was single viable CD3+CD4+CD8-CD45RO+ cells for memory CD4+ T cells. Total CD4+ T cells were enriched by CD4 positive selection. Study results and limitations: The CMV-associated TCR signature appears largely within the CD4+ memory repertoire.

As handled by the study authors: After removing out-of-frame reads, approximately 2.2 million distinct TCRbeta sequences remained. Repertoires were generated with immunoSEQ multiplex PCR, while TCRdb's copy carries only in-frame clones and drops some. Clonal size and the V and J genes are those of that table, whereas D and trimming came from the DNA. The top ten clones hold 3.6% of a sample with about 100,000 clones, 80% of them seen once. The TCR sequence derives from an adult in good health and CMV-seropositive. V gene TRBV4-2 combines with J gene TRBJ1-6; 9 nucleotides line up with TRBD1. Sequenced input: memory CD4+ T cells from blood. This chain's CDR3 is CASSQDIPDRGHLHF. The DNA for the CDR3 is TGTGCCAGCAGCCAAGATATTCCGGACAGGGGACACCTCCACTTT.